Presented here are 18 T cell receptor beta chains from one specimen sequenced in a study of cytomegalovirus exposure and HLA in healthy donors. Amplification used 60 Vbeta primers and 13 Jbeta primers. The repertoire was sequenced with immunoSEQ multiplex PCR; TCRdb's copy has only in-frame clones and lacks some. The table has hundreds of thousands of clones, more than 65% seen once; the top ten hold roughly 2%. The sequenced sample consisted of PBMCs. The receptors here all came from a woman in her 30s in good health and CMV-seronegative.

This clone was seen more than once but under ten times. This chain joins TRBV6-4 and TRBJ2-2; a weak D match, TRBD2 (5 bases). The V gene's germline CDR1 is MRHNA and CDR2 SNTAGT. The V gene lost 2 bases and the J gene lost 5 bases, with 21 bases spanning the gap. CDR3 length: 18 amino acids. CDR3 sequence (DNA): TGTGCCAGCAGTGACGGCCTTCCCGGACTGGCAAGAACCGGGGAGCTGTTTTTT. Encoded protein: CASSDGLPGLARTGELFF.

This chain joins TRBV15 and TRBJ2-7; a possible D gene is TRBD2 (6 bases). The CDR3 has 13 amino acids. V was clipped by 1 base and J by 5 bases, with 9 bases between them. Germline loops: CDR1 LNHNV, CDR2 YYDKDF (reference sequence). Here the CDR3 reads CATSRVGGNEQYF. CDR3 in DNA: TGTGCCACCAGCAGAGTCGGCGGGAACGAGCAGTACTTC.

The chain joins TRBV4-3 to TRBJ1-1; maybe TRBD1 (5 bases). This CDR3 contains 16 residues. V shed 2 bases and J shed 1 base, with 14 bases lying between them. CDR1 is LGHNA and CDR2 is YSLEER in the germline V gene. CDR3 DNA sequence: TGCGCCAGCAGCCAAATCCCCGGACAAGGGAACACTGAAGCTTTCTTT. It yields the protein CASSQIPGQGNTEAFF.

The rearrangement joins TRBV6-5 to TRBJ1-5; 11 bases line up with TRBD1. Germline V lookup: CDR1 MNHEY, CDR2 SVGAGI. This CDR3 is built from 15 residues. V shed 6 bases, J shed 7 bases, and the junction held 8 bases outside the gene matches. For the CDR3, the DNA is TGTGCCAGCAGCTCCGGGACAGGGGGAATCCAGCCCCAGCATTTT. It specifies CASSSGTGGIQPQHF.

The chain links TRBV4-2 to TRBJ2-1; 7 nucleotides match TRBD2. The germline V gene encodes CDR1 LGHNA and CDR2 YNFKEQ. V shed 4 bases and J 10 bases; nucleotides not matched to a gene: 16. The CDR3 is 16 amino acids. The CDR3: CASSRERFAGEGEQFF. In nucleotides, the CDR3 is TGTGCCAGCAGCCGAGAAAGGTTCGCTGGGGAGGGAGAGCAGTTCTTC.

This clone was seen only once. V usage is TRBV2 and J usage is TRBJ1-4; TRBD1 might be the D (6 bases). Looked up from germline, CDR1 is SNHLY and CDR2 is FYNNEI. CDR3 length equals 16 residues. The germline V and J ends were trimmed by 3 bases and 5 bases, with 16 bases remaining between them. CDR3: CASSDPKQGLNEKLFF. CDR3 sequence (DNA): TGTGCCAGCAGTGACCCGAAACAGGGTCTAAATGAAAAACTGTTTTTT.

The chain links TRBV4-2 to TRBJ1-2; tentatively, D is TRBD1 (6 bases). The V gene lost 1 base and the J gene lost 0 bases, with 15 bases spanning the gap. Germline V gene data show CDR1 as LGHNA and CDR2 as YNFKEQ. This CDR3 has 17 amino acids. The DNA for the CDR3 is TGTGCCAGCAGCCAAGCCCGCTGGGGGCAAACTAACTATGGCTACACCTTC. Its translation: CASSQARWGQTNYGYTF.

The table lists this clone with many counts. V and J are TRBV29-1 and TRBJ2-7; 8 positions agree with TRBD1. V was clipped by 3 bases and J by 5 bases; unmatched bases: 6. There are 13 residues in the CDR3. Germline CDR1 and CDR2: SQVTM and ANQGSEA. CDR3 sequence reads: CSVDGQGADEQYF. DNA for the CDR3: TGCAGCGTTGACGGACAGGGTGCCGACGAGCAGTACTTC.

The chain has TRBV5-4 and TRBJ1-1; D possibly corresponds to TRBD1 (5 bases). The CDR3 contains 16 residues. The germline V and J ends were trimmed by 0 bases and 3 bases, with 15 bases remaining between them. Per germline, CDR1 SGHNT and CDR2 YYREEE (reference sequence). In DNA, the CDR3 is TGTGCCAGCAGCTTGGCGTCGGGGACTGGCGACACTGAAGCTTTCTTT. Translation: CASSLASGTGDTEAFF.

The chain is built from TRBV5-6 and TRBJ1-3, with D hard to call. Trimming took 4 bases from V and 7 from J, leaving 21 bases between them. The CDR3 covers 16 residues. Germline values: CDR1 SGHDT, CDR2 YYEEEE. CDR3 nucleotides: TGTGCCAGCAGCCCCACCCAGGCAGTAGGTGGCAACACCATATATTTT. This sequence encodes CASSPTQAVGGNTIYF.

The chain uses TRBV11-3 and TRBJ1-3, with D unresolved. Germline lookup yields CDR1 SGHNT and CDR2 YENEEA. The CDR3 is made up of 14 amino acids. Trimming cost V 2 bases and J 4 bases, with 9 bases left between them. The DNA of the CDR3 is TGTGCCAGCAGCTTAAACTCTTGGGGAAACACCATATATTTT. It specifies CASSLNSWGNTIYF. The complete variable domain, with remaining parts taken from reference TRBV11-3 and TRBJ1-3, reads EAGVVQSPRYKIIEKKQPVAFWCNPISGHNTLYWYLQNLGQGPELLIRYENEEAVDDSQLPKDRFSAERLKGVDSTLKIQPAELGDSAVYLCASSLNSWGNTIYFGEGSWLTVV.

The gene calls are TRBV6-1 and TRBJ1-2, with D unclear. Looked up from germline, CDR1 is MNHNS and CDR2 is SASEGT. The CDR3 contains 14 residues. V shed 2 bases and J shed 0 bases, with 7 bases lying between them. Here the CDR3 reads CASSEFPSNYGYTF. The CDR3 nucleotides are TGTGCCAGCAGTGAATTCCCCTCTAACTATGGCTACACCTTC.

This chain uses TRBV27 with TRBJ2-2; TRBD1 aligns across 9 bases. CDR3 length: 16 residues. Germline V gives CDR1 MNHEY, CDR2 SMNVEV (reference sequence). Trimming removed 0 bases from V and 6 bases from J; junction bases left unmatched: 5. Written as DNA, the CDR3 is TGTGCCAGCAGTTTATCAAGGACAGGGGCAGCCGGGGAGCTGTTTTTT. It yields the protein CASSLSRTGAAGELFF.

This clone turned up a few times. The chain couples TRBV30 to TRBJ2-1; 14 nucleotides align to TRBD2. CDR1 GTSNPN and CDR2 SVGIG come from the germline V gene (reference sequence). V lost 3 bases and J lost 5; bases outside the gene matches: 9. The CDR3 consists of 17 residues. Here the CDR3 reads CAWRNGGTSGRNNEQFF. The CDR3 nucleotides are TGTGCCTGGAGAAATGGAGGGACTAGCGGGAGAAACAATGAGCAGTTCTTC. Complete variable domain (other parts from reference TRBV30 and TRBJ2-1): SQTIHQWPATLVQPVGSPLSLECTVEGTSNPNLYWYRQAAGRGLQLLFYSVGIGQISSEVPQNLSASRPQDRQFILSSKKLLLSDSGFYLCAWRNGGTSGRNNEQFFGPGTRLTVL.

The chain combines TRBV29-1 with TRBJ2-7, with a weak D call TRBD1 (6 bases). Per germline, CDR1 SQVTM and CDR2 ANQGSEA. The CDR3 covers 13 residues. V shed 4 bases and J shed 4 bases, with 14 bases lying between them. The chain's CDR3 is CSVANREPYEQYF. The CDR3 DNA reads TGCAGCGTTGCTAACAGGGAACCTTACGAGCAGTACTTC.

The chain employs TRBV10-3 and TRBJ1-2; D is possibly TRBD1 (5 bases). V lost 0 bases to trimming and J lost 5 bases, with 13 bases between them. This CDR3 spans 15 amino acids. CDR1 and CDR2 (germline): ENHRY, SYGVKD. In DNA, the CDR3 is TGTGCCATCAGTGAGTCAGACCCAGGGAAATATGGCTACACCTTC. This gives the protein CAISESDPGKYGYTF.

The gene calls are TRBV7-2 and TRBJ1-2, with TRBD1 matching over 8 bases. V shed 4 bases and J 8 bases; nucleotides not matched to a gene: 9. Germline CDR1 is SGHTA and CDR2 is FQGNSA. The CDR3 sequence is 14 residues long. As DNA, the CDR3 is TGTGCCAGCAGCTCGGTAGGACAGGGTTTCGGCTACACCTTC. It specifies CASSSVGQGFGYTF.

This chain uses TRBV9 with TRBJ2-1, with a tentative D call TRBD2 (5 bases). Germline CDR1 reads SGDLS; CDR2 reads YYNGEE. Between the trimmed V and J ends, which lost 0 bases and 7 bases, there was a span of 17 bases. This CDR3 contains 16 residues. CDR3 amino acids: CASSVGGGIAVNEQFF. As DNA, the CDR3 is TGTGCCAGCAGCGTAGGTGGAGGAATCGCGGTGAATGAGCAGTTCTTC.